The next 9 T cell receptor beta chains were all read from a single sample in a study of blood T cell repertoires in COVID-19. Clones were sequenced by immunoSEQ multiplex PCR, and TCRdb holds only the in-frame ones, with some missing. The sample holds more than 100,000 clones, about 80% seen once. The source material was peripheral blood. These TCRs come from a woman aged 45 to 65 with acute or convalescent COVID-19.

The rearrangement joins TRBV7-9 to TRBJ2-7; 7 nucleotides match TRBD2. Germline CDR1 SEHNR, CDR2 FQNEAQ (reference sequence). With 1 base clipped from V and 4 bases from J, the junction kept 10 bases outside the gene matches. The length of the CDR3 is 16 residues. The CDR3 coding sequence is TGTGCCAGCAGCTTAGATGGGGCAGGGCGGGGGTACGAGCAGTACTTC. Protein product: CASSLDGAGRGYEQYF.

This chain uses TRBV6-2 or TRBV6-3 with TRBJ1-5; 8 bases fit TRBD1. J was trimmed by 15 bases and V by 0 bases; bases with no gene match: 13. CDR3 length: 15 residues. Germline CDR1 reads MNHEY; CDR2 reads SVGEGT. CDR3 sequence reads: CASSYSRDRLAPRHF. The CDR3 nucleotides read TGTGCCAGCAGTTACTCCCGGGACAGGTTAGCACCTAGGCATTTT.

The chain uses TRBV30 and TRBJ2-5; 7 bases are shared with TRBD2. Germline V lookup: CDR1 GTSNPN, CDR2 SVGIG (reference sequence). V lost 4 bases and J lost 5; bases outside the gene matches: 7. This CDR3 contains 13 residues. The DNA for the CDR3 is TGTGCCTGGACTCAGTGGGGGGGGGAGACCCAGTACTTC. It specifies CAWTQWGGETQYF.

This clone has just a few counts. V is TRBV28 and J is TRBJ1-1; TRBD1 agrees at 7 bases. This CDR3 region has 11 residues. Trimming at V came to 5 bases and at J to 11 bases, leaving 5 bases not matched to a gene. CDR1 MDHEN and CDR2 SYDVKM come from the germline V gene. In DNA form, the CDR3 reads TGTGCCAGCAGTCCAGACAGGGAGGCTTTCTTT. Amino acid sequence: CASSPDREAFF. Together with reference TRBV28 and TRBJ1-1, the CDR3 gives the full variable domain: DVKVTQSSRYLVKRTGEKVFLECVQDMDHENMFWYRQDPGLGLRLIYFSYDVKMKEKGDIPEGYSVSREKKERFSLILESASTNQTSMYLCASSPDREAFFGQGTRLTVV.

This chain connects TRBV2 to TRBJ2-1, with 12 bases lining up with TRBD2. The CDR3 runs 14 residues. V shed 0 bases and J 14 bases; nucleotides not matched to a gene: 5. Germline loops: CDR1 SNHLY, CDR2 FYNNEI. The CDR3 DNA sequence: TGTGCCAGCAGTGAAGCGAACGGACTAGCGGGGAAGTTCTTC. Amino acid sequence: CASSEANGLAGKFF.

This chain connects TRBV4-1 to TRBJ2-1, with D possibly matching TRBD2 (6 bases). V lost 6 bases and J lost 7, with 16 bases in between. There are 14 residues in the CDR3. Germline lookup yields CDR1 MGHRA and CDR2 YSYEKL. This chain's CDR3 is CASRRGEAVNEQFF. The CDR3 DNA is TGCGCCAGCAGACGCGGGGAAGCGGTAAATGAGCAGTTCTTC.

The chain has TRBV5-4 and TRBJ1-2, with D perhaps TRBD1 (5 bases). In germline, CDR1 is SGHNT, CDR2 YYREEE (reference sequence). The CDR3 runs to 14 residues. V was trimmed by 1 base and J by 8 bases, leaving 15 bases between them. In nucleotides, the CDR3 is TGTGCCAGCAGCTTGACCTCGACAGACTTGGGCTACACCTTC. This encodes CASSLTSTDLGYTF.

This sequence joins TRBV7-2 and TRBJ2-7, with D unclear. Between the trimmed V and J ends, which lost 3 bases and 9 bases, there was a span of 9 bases. CDR3 length: 11 amino acids. CDR1 and CDR2 (germline): SGHTA, FQGNSA. The CDR3 loop is CASSLASVQYF. The DNA of the CDR3 is TGTGCCAGCAGCTTGGCTAGTGTGCAGTACTTC.

J is TRBJ2-7 and V is TRBV6-5; TRBD1 agrees at 8 bases. The CDR3 covers 12 residues. Germline values: CDR1 MNHEY, CDR2 SVGAGI. V was pared by 7 bases and J by 4 bases, with 3 bases of the junction left unmatched. CDR3 protein: CASNRGRYEQYF. CDR3 in DNA: TGTGCCAGCAACAGGGGGAGGTACGAGCAGTACTTC.